This T cell receptor beta chain was recovered during a study of glioma-infiltrating T cells. In germline, CDR1 is LNHNV, CDR2 YYDKDF (reference sequence). Trimming took 8 bases from V and 1 from J; bases not matched to a gene: 8. The CDR3 has 14 amino acids. The iRepertoire nested amplicon-rescue multiplex PCR amplified TCR alpha and beta CDR3s from RNA. One entry per CDR3 protein, called by TCRdb with MiXCR from the multiplex PCR reads. The table shows 300,000 to 400,000 distinct CDR3 sequences, with 35% to 45% occurring only once. The clonotype originates from a human donor with low-grade glioma or glioblastoma, undergoing nonglioma brain surgery, or in good health (not recorded which). The chain carries TRBV15 and TRBJ2-7; 7 bases are shared with TRBD1. Sequencing was done on a sample of glioma tissue, nonneoplastic brain tissue, or PBMCs (not recorded which). The chain's CDR3 is CATVPQTGSYEQYF. CDR3 nucleotides: TGTGCCACCGTCCCTCAGACAGGGTCCTACGAGCAGTACTTC. The variable domain in full, completed from reference TRBV15 and TRBJ2-7, reads DAMVIQNPRYQVTQFGKPVTLSCSQTLNHNVMYWYQQKSSQAPKLLFHYYDKDFNNEADTPDNFQSRRPNTSFCFLDIRSPGLGDTAMYLCATVPQTGSYEQYFGPGTRLTVT.